Following are 23 T cell receptor beta chains from one sample sequenced in a study of blood T cell repertoires in COVID-19. Method: immunoSEQ multiplex PCR; TCRdb's copy keeps in-frame clones and lacks some. Seen here are some 31,000 clones, 85% to 90% observed once, and the top ten hold approximately 13%. Material for sequencing was peripheral blood. The receptors originated from a man aged 65 to 85 with active COVID-19.

The chain carries TRBV7-9 and TRBJ1-4; 8 nucleotides align to TRBD1. The V and J ends lost 2 bases and 7 bases, in that order; junction bases with no gene match: 6. Germline V gene sequence: CDR1 SEHNR, CDR2 FQNEAQ (reference sequence). The CDR3 has 15 residues. CDR3 residues: CASSLSGQGGEKLFF. The CDR3 DNA reads TGTGCCAGCAGCTTATCCGGACAGGGCGGTGAAAAACTGTTTTTT.

The genes are TRBV7-3 and TRBJ2-7; D unclear. The germline V and J ends were trimmed by 2 bases and 0 bases, with 5 bases remaining between them. The germline CDR1 and CDR2 sequences are SGHTA and FQGTGA. The CDR3 is made up of 13 amino acids. As DNA, the CDR3 is TGTGCCAGCAGCTTATTCAGCTCCTACGAGCAGTACTTC. It is translated as CASSLFSSYEQYF.

The chain is built from TRBV2 and TRBJ2-2; no reliable D call. Looked up from germline, CDR1 is SNHLY and CDR2 is FYNNEI. The CDR3 runs 13 residues. Trimming took 10 bases from V and 4 from J, leaving 13 bases between them. The CDR3 DNA is TGTGCCACCGGGTTAATTTTCACCGGGGAGCTGTTTTTT. This translates into CATGLIFTGELFF. The entire variable domain, with the rest obtained from reference TRBV2 and TRBJ2-2, is as follows: EPEVTQTPSHQVTQMGQEVILRCVPISNHLYFYWYRQILGQKVEFLVSFYNNEISEKSEIFDDQFSVERPDGSNFTLKIRSTKLEDSAMYFCATGLIFTGELFFGEGSRLTVL.

This chain links TRBV5-1 with TRBJ2-1, with 8 bases that match TRBD2. V shed 9 bases, J shed 7 bases, and the junction held 18 bases outside the gene matches. CDR1 is SGHRS and CDR2 is YFSETQ in the germline V gene. CDR3 length: 16 amino acids. CDR3 in amino acids: CATAAMPLLAENEQFF. The CDR3 DNA reads as TGCGCCACTGCTGCGATGCCATTACTAGCGGAGAATGAGCAGTTCTTC.

The genes are TRBV28 and TRBJ2-7, with D possibly TRBD1 on 6 matching bases. The germline gives CDR1 MDHEN, CDR2 SYDVKM. The ends were cut back, 4 bases at V and 4 bases at J, with 23 bases in the middle. The CDR3 extends over 17 amino acids. This CDR3 is CASSSFLFTGNKYEQYF. Written as DNA, the CDR3 is TGTGCCAGCAGTTCATTCCTCTTCACAGGGAATAAGTACGAGCAGTACTTC. The whole variable domain, remainder taken from reference TRBV28 and TRBJ2-7, is DVKVTQSSRYLVKRTGEKVFLECVQDMDHENMFWYRQDPGLGLRLIYFSYDVKMKEKGDIPEGYSVSREKKERFSLILESASTNQTSMYLCASSSFLFTGNKYEQYFGPGTRLTVT.

The gene calls are TRBV18 and TRBJ2-2, with 7 positions matching TRBD1. The CDR3 loop spans 17 amino acids. With V trimmed by 6 bases and J by 4 bases, 14 bases remained unmatched. Germline V gene sequence: CDR1 KGHSH, CDR2 LQKENI. The CDR3 DNA reads TGTGCCAGCTCTAAACGAGAGGGGACAGTTGTCACCGGGGAGCTGTTTTTT. This sequence encodes CASSKREGTVVTGELFF.

The V call is TRBV28, the J call TRBJ1-1; a weak D match, TRBD1 (6 bases). Germline CDR1 reads MDHEN; CDR2 reads SYDVKM. The CDR3 loop spans 15 amino acids. V dropped 5 bases and J dropped 5 bases, with 18 bases sitting between them. CDR3 sequence: CASSPPTGPSTEAFF. The CDR3 bases are TGTGCCAGCAGTCCCCCGACAGGCCCCAGTACTGAAGCTTTCTTT.

This chain uses TRBV12-5 with TRBJ1-5; tentatively, D is TRBD1 (5 bases). The germline CDR1 and CDR2 sequences are LGHNT and FRNRAP. V was pared by 4 bases and J by 0 bases, with 22 bases between. The CDR3 spans 19 residues. CDR3 nucleotide sequence: TGTGCTAGTGGTTCGGCCCCTCCGGCAGGGCCATATAGCAATCAGCCCCAGCATTTT. As protein: CASGSAPPAGPYSNQPQHF.

The chain is built from TRBV30 and TRBJ2-2; the match to TRBD2 covers 14 bases. V shed 3 bases, J shed 7 bases, and the junction held 7 bases outside the gene matches. The CDR3 contains 16 residues. CDR1 and CDR2 (germline): GTSNPN, SVGIG (reference sequence). The CDR3 DNA reads TGTGCCTGGAGCTGGGGACTAGCGGGAGCCGTCGGGGAGCTGTTTTTT. It is translated as CAWSWGLAGAVGELFF.

The chain links TRBV30 to TRBJ2-2, with unresolved D. Trimming took 2 bases from V and 4 from J, leaving 11 bases between them. Germline CDR1 reads GTSNPN; CDR2 reads SVGIG (reference sequence). This CDR3 has 14 amino acids. CDR3 bases: TGTGCCTGGAGTAAACACCGCAGCACCGGGGAGCTGTTTTTT. Translation gives CAWSKHRSTGELFF.

The count of this clone is one. The V call is TRBV30, the J call TRBJ2-7; TRBD1 agrees at 8 bases. V gave up 3 bases and J gave up 4 bases; unmatched junction bases: 8. The CDR3 loop spans 14 amino acids. Germline V lookup: CDR1 GTSNPN, CDR2 SVGIG (reference sequence). This chain's CDR3 is CAWRTRDRTYEQYF. For the CDR3, the DNA is TGTGCCTGGAGGACCCGGGACAGGACGTACGAGCAGTACTTC.

This sequence joins TRBV6-5 and TRBJ1-1, with 9 bases aligning to TRBD1. This CDR3 comprises 13 residues. Germline V CDR1 and CDR2: MNHEY, SVGAGI. V dropped 4 bases and J dropped 9; count of bases not matched to a gene: 6. The CDR3 sequence is CASSWGQGAQAFF. CDR3 coding DNA: TGTGCCAGCAGTTGGGGACAGGGAGCTCAAGCTTTCTTT.

CDR3 in DNA: TGTGCCAGCAGCCCGATAGGGGGCGGCTACACCTTC. As protein: CASSPIGGGYTF. This chain links TRBV3-1 (or the pseudogene TRBV3-2) with TRBJ1-2, with TRBD1 identical over 7 bases. The CDR3 length is 12 residues. Germline assignment: CDR1 LGHDT and CDR2 YNNKEL (reference sequence). Trimming took 4 bases from V and 8 from J; bases not matched to a gene: 4.

The CDR3 here is CATRGFLGSSTDTQYF. As DNA, the CDR3 is TGTGCCACCCGGGGGTTCCTAGGTTCTAGCACAGATACGCAGTATTTT. The V and J genes are TRBV5-6 and TRBJ2-3; maybe TRBD2 (6 bases). The germline gives CDR1 SGHDT, CDR2 YYEEEE. V lost 9 bases and J 0 bases, leaving 20 bases between the germline ends. The CDR3 spans 16 residues.

The genes are TRBV13 and TRBJ2-2; TRBD2 aligns across 9 bases. Germline V CDR1 and CDR2: PRHDT, FYEKMQ (reference sequence). Trimming at V came to 6 bases and at J to 11 bases, leaving 4 bases not matched to a gene. CDR3 length: 12 residues. DNA for the CDR3: TGTGCCAGCAGGGGGACTAGCCGAGAGCTGTTTTTT. The encoded protein is CASRGTSRELFF.

This sequence joins TRBV19 and TRBJ1-5, with a tentative D call TRBD1 (5 bases). Germline-derived CDR1 and CDR2 are LNHDA and SQIVND (reference sequence). Deletions cut 4 bases from V and 3 bases from J, with 16 bases between. The CDR3 loop spans 16 amino acids. CDR3 residues: CASSTGLSEINQPQHF. For the CDR3, the DNA is TGTGCCAGTAGTACGGGACTCTCGGAAATCAATCAGCCCCAGCATTTT.

The chain employs TRBV19 and TRBJ1-2; 10 nucleotides match TRBD1. V was pared by 4 bases and J by 8 bases, with 7 bases of the junction left unmatched. This CDR3 has 14 residues. CDR1 is LNHDA, CDR2 SQIVND, per germline (reference sequence). CDR3 in DNA: TGTGCCAGTAGTACCCAGACAGGGGGCGGCGGCTACACCTTC. This translates into CASSTQTGGGGYTF. The variable domain in full, with the rest retrieved from reference TRBV19 and TRBJ1-2, is DGGITQSPKYLFRKEGQNVTLSCEQNLNHDAMYWYRQDPGQGLRLIYYSQIVNDFQKGDIAEGYSVSREKKESFPLTVTSAQKNPTAFYLCASSTQTGGGGYTFGSGTRLTVV.

V is TRBV30 and J is TRBJ1-1; D is unresolved. This CDR3 is built from 13 residues. V was clipped by 4 bases and J by 1 base, with 10 bases between them. Germline V lookup: CDR1 GTSNPN, CDR2 SVGIG (reference sequence). Written as DNA, the CDR3 is TGTGCCTGGAACGGGGAAGGGAACACTGAAGCTTTCTTT. This sequence encodes CAWNGEGNTEAFF.

The chain recombines TRBV10-3 with TRBJ1-5; no clear D gene. Per the germline V gene, CDR1 is ENHRY and CDR2 is SYGVKD. The CDR3 is 13 residues long. Trimming removed 4 bases at V and 0 bases at J, with 4 bases between. In DNA form, the CDR3 reads TGTGCCATCAGTGCCAATAGCAATCAGCCCCAGCATTTT. Encoded protein: CAISANSNQPQHF.

This chain uses TRBV18 with TRBJ1-2; 9 bases are shared with TRBD1. After removal of 3 bases from V and 5 bases from J, the junction contained 7 bases not matched to a gene. The CDR3 runs 15 residues. CDR1 is KGHSH and CDR2 is LQKENI in the germline V gene. The CDR3 DNA sequence: TGTGCCAGCTCACCCAATCTAGGACAGGGGTATGGCTACACCTTC. Amino acid sequence: CASSPNLGQGYGYTF.

The CDR3 reads CASSTGYYGYTF. CDR3 nucleotides: TGTGCCAGCAGTACAGGGTACTATGGCTACACCTTC. The gene calls are TRBV28 and TRBJ1-2; tentative D call: TRBD1 (6 bases). CDR1 is MDHEN and CDR2 is SYDVKM in the germline V gene. The CDR3 length is 12 residues. With 5 bases removed from V and 3 bases from J, the gap between germline ends came to 7 bases.

V usage is TRBV6-6 and J usage is TRBJ2-7; 10 bases are shared with TRBD2. The V gene's germline CDR1 is MNHNY and CDR2 SVGAGI (reference sequence). This CDR3 region has 16 residues. V gave up 4 bases and J gave up 0 bases; unmatched junction bases: 6. The CDR3 protein is CASSSVAGGSSYEQYF. The CDR3 DNA reads as TGTGCCAGCAGTTCCGTAGCGGGAGGATCCTCCTACGAGCAGTACTTC.

The chain is built from TRBV19 and TRBJ2-7, with TRBD1 matching 12 bases. Germline V gene sequence: CDR1 LNHDA, CDR2 SQIVND (reference sequence). This CDR3 has 15 amino acids. V gave up 1 base and J gave up 6 bases; unmatched junction bases: 4. CDR3 sequence reads: CASSIGGQGASEQYF. As DNA, the CDR3 is TGTGCCAGTAGTATAGGGGGACAGGGGGCCTCCGAGCAGTACTTC.